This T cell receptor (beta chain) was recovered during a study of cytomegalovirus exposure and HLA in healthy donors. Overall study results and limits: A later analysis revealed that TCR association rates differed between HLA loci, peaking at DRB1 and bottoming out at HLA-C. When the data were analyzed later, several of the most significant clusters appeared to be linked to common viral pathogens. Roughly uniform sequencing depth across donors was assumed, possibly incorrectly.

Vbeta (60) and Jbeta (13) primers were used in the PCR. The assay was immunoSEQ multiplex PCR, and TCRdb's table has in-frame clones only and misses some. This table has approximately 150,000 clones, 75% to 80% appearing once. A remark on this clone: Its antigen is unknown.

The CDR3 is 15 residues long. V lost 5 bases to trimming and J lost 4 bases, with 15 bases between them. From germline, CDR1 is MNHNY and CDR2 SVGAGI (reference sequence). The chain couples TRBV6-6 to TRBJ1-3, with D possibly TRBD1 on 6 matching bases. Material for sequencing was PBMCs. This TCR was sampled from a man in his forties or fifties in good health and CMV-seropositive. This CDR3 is CASSGTWQGGNTIYF. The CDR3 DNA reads TGTGCCAGCAGTGGGACGTGGCAGGGGGGAAACACCATATATTTT.